The 8 T cell receptor beta chains listed next were all sequenced from one sample in a study of blood T cell repertoires in COVID-19. Some clones are missing from TCRdb's copy, which holds only in-frame ones; the method was immunoSEQ multiplex PCR. The profile covers more than 110,000 clones, with 60% to 85% appearing a single time and under 6% taken by the ten largest. Sequencing was performed on peripheral blood. These receptors all come from an elderly woman with active or convalescent COVID-19.

V and J are TRBV20-1 and TRBJ2-2; weak D call: TRBD1 (5 bases). CDR1 and CDR2 (germline): DFQATT, SNEGSKA (reference sequence). Trimming shortened V by 3 bases and J by 2 bases, and 13 bases separated the two germline ends. The CDR3 is made up of 15 amino acids. CDR3 DNA: TGCAGTGCTAGTCCCGCAGGGTCAAACACCGGGGAGCTGTTTTTT. Its protein is CSASPAGSNTGELFF.

The CDR3 region is CASSEALFAGNTEAFF. DNA for the CDR3: TGTGCCAGCAGTGAAGCGCTTTTCGCGGGGAACACTGAAGCTTTCTTT. The rearrangement joins TRBV6-1 to TRBJ1-1, with D unclear. The CDR3 consists of 16 residues. Looked up from germline, CDR1 is MNHNS and CDR2 is SASEGT. V shed 0 bases and J shed 1 base, with 12 bases lying between them.

The chain employs TRBV2 and TRBJ1-2, with D unresolved. Germline V gene lookup returns CDR1 SNHLY and CDR2 FYNNEI. V was clipped by 7 bases and J by 2 bases, with 14 bases between them. The CDR3 length is 14 residues. The CDR3 loop reads CASTVGTTNYGYTF. CDR3 nucleotide sequence: TGTGCCAGCACTGTTGGCACCACAAACTATGGCTACACCTTC.

V gene TRBV4-2 combines with J gene TRBJ1-3, with TRBD1 as a possible D gene (6 bases). The germline V gene has CDR1 LGHNA and CDR2 YNFKEQ. The V end lost 7 bases, the J end lost 0 bases, and 25 bases lay between the germline ends. This CDR3 comprises 19 residues. CDR3 coding DNA: TGTGCCAGCACCCCGGATCCCTCGCTGGACAGACGCTCTGGAAACACCATATATTTT. Translation gives CASTPDPSLDRRSGNTIYF.

The rearrangement links TRBV27 to TRBJ2-7; D is undetermined. The CDR3 consists of 14 residues. V gave up 3 bases and J gave up 3 bases, with 12 bases separating them. The germline V gene encodes CDR1 MNHEY and CDR2 SMNVEV (reference sequence). The CDR3 loop reads CASSFRHQSYEQYF. The CDR3 DNA follows: TGTGCCAGCAGTTTCAGGCACCAAAGCTACGAGCAGTACTTC.

The rearrangement uses TRBV6-2 or TRBV6-3 and TRBJ1-1; 11 nucleotides line up with TRBD1. The CDR3 runs 20 residues. J was trimmed by 5 bases and V by 2 bases; bases with no gene match: 19. Germline CDR1 and CDR2: MNHEY and SVGEGT. The CDR3 sequence is CASSYRRNRDRGSHWTEAFF. The CDR3 DNA is TGTGCCAGCAGTTACCGAAGGAACCGGGACAGGGGGTCCCACTGGACTGAAGCTTTCTTT.

This chain links TRBV11-2 with TRBJ1-1; D gene ambiguous. Trimming left V 8 bases short and J 4 bases short, with 8 bases between. Germline V gene lookup returns CDR1 SGHAT and CDR2 FQNNGV. There are 11 residues in the CDR3. CDR3 in amino acids: CASRQATEAFF. CDR3 nucleotide sequence: TGTGCCAGCCGACAAGCCACTGAAGCTTTCTTT. Looking up the rest from reference TRBV11-2 and TRBJ1-1 gives the full variable domain: EAGVAQSPRYKIIEKRQSVAFWCNPISGHATLYWYQQILGQGPKLLIQFQNNGVVDDSQLPKDRFSAERLKGVDSTLKIQPAKLEDSAVYLCASRQATEAFFGQGTRLTVV.

The chain combines TRBV5-1 with TRBJ1-2; no definite D call. The V end lost 1 base, the J end lost 4 bases, and 14 bases lay between the germline ends. The CDR3 runs to 15 residues. Germline V gene lookup returns CDR1 SGHRS and CDR2 YFSETQ. The CDR3 reads CASSLYRGPLYGYTF. The CDR3 DNA reads as TGCGCCAGCAGCTTGTATCGGGGTCCCCTCTATGGCTACACCTTC.